This T cell receptor (beta chain) is drawn from a study of T-cell reconstitution after alpha-beta-depleted transplantation in children. Germline CDR1 is MDHEN and CDR2 is SYDVKM. CDR3 size: 13 residues. V was pared by 2 bases and J by 3 bases, with 7 bases between. Unique molecular identifiers were used in preparing the TCRbeta library. Each CDR3 protein gets one entry after TCRdb re-called the PCR reads with MiXCR. The sample consists of about 610,000 distinct CDR3 sequences, about 10% of them appearing once. This sequence was found in a human donor who donated a stem cell graft to a child with acute myeloid leukemia. V gene TRBV28 combines with J gene TRBJ1-1; D gene uncertain. This sample comprised PBMCs from the stem cell graft donor, obtained from the stem cell graft. The CDR3 coding sequence is TGTGCCAGCAGTTTAGGTAGCGACACTGAAGCTTTCTTT. Residues: CASSLGSDTEAFF.